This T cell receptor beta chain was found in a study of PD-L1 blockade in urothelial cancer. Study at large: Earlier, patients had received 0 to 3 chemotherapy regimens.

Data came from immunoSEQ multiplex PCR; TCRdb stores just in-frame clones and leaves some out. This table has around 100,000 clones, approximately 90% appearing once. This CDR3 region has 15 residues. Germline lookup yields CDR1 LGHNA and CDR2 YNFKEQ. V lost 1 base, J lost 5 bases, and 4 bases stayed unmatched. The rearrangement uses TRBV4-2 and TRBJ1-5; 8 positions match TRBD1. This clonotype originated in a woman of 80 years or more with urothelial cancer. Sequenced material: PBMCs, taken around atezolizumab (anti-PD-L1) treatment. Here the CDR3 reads CASSQARGLYQPQHF. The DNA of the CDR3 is TGTGCCAGCAGCCAAGCCAGGGGGCTTTATCAGCCCCAGCATTTT.